Listed here are 25 T cell receptor beta chains from one sample, sequenced in a study of human thymus T cells. Some clones are missing from TCRdb's copy, which holds only in-frame ones; the method was immunoSEQ multiplex PCR. The profile shows approximately 70,000 clones, 85% to 95% of them singletons. Thymus pieces cut out during corrective heart surgery were the tissue that was used. Sequenced: thymus tissue. The receptors come from a girl under three years old with a congenital heart defect but otherwise immunologically healthy.

V and J are TRBV18 and TRBJ2-7; TRBD2 aligns across 8 bases. With V trimmed by 4 bases and J by 0 bases, 8 bases remained unmatched. Germline V gene sequence: CDR1 KGHSH, CDR2 LQKENI. The CDR3 has 16 amino acids. The CDR3 DNA sequence: TGTGCCAGCTCACGGGGACTAGACCCTTACTCCTACGAGCAGTACTTC. Translating it yields CASSRGLDPYSYEQYF. The full variable domain, rest sourced from reference TRBV18 and TRBJ2-7, is NAGVMQNPRHLVRRRGQEARLRCSPMKGHSHVYWYRQLPEEGLKFMVYLQKENIIDESGMPKERFSAEFPKEGPSILRIQQVVRGDSAAYFCASSRGLDPYSYEQYFGPGTRLTVT.

The J gene is TRBJ2-4, the V gene TRBV27, with 7 bases identical to TRBD2. Germline V gene data show CDR1 as MNHEY and CDR2 as SMNVEV (reference sequence). This CDR3 has 21 amino acids. Trimming at V came to 3 bases and at J to 3 bases, leaving 23 bases not matched to a gene. This CDR3 is CASSFPRAGGRLVCGKNIQYF. CDR3 in DNA: TGTGCCAGCAGTTTCCCCCGGGCGGGCGGGAGATTGGTGTGCGGCAAAAACATTCAGTACTTC.

The genes are TRBV5-4 and TRBJ2-2; 11 bases map to TRBD2. Looked up from germline, CDR1 is SGHNT and CDR2 is YYREEE (reference sequence). The CDR3 contains 16 residues. Germline trimming cut 4 bases from V and 6 bases from J; bases unmatched to any gene: 8. The CDR3 loop is CASSLTSGRVAGELFF. The CDR3 DNA follows: TGTGCCAGCAGCCTCACTAGCGGGAGAGTCGCCGGGGAGCTGTTTTTT. The variable domain in full, completed from reference TRBV5-4 and TRBJ2-2, reads ETGVTQSPTHLIKTRGQQVTLRCSSQSGHNTVSWYQQALGQGPQFIFQYYREEENGRGNFPPRFSGLQFPNYSSELNVNALELDDSALYLCASSLTSGRVAGELFFGEGSRLTVL.

V gene TRBV4-3 combines with J gene TRBJ2-3; 9 nucleotides align to TRBD1. This CDR3 spans 17 amino acids. CDR1 is LGHNA and CDR2 is YSLEER in the germline V gene. With 3 bases clipped from V and 5 bases from J, the junction kept 12 bases outside the gene matches. CDR3 nucleotides: TGCGCCAGCAGCCAGGGGACAGGGCGCCCTACGGGAGATACGCAGTATTTT. Protein sequence: CASSQGTGRPTGDTQYF.

The chain couples TRBV11-2 to TRBJ2-7, with D possibly called TRBD1 or TRBD2 (6 bases each). This CDR3 is 14 amino acids long. Germline V gene data show CDR1 as SGHAT and CDR2 as FQNNGV. Trimming removed 5 bases at V and 5 bases at J, with 16 bases between. CDR3: CASSRSVGGNEQYF. The DNA of the CDR3 is TGTGCCAGCAGCCGCAGTGTGGGGGGCAACGAGCAGTACTTC.

V is TRBV5-1 and J is TRBJ2-1; TRBD2 agrees at 14 bases. Germline values: CDR1 SGHRS, CDR2 YFSETQ. Germline trimming cut 4 bases from V and 4 bases from J; bases unmatched to any gene: 13. This CDR3 spans 19 amino acids. The CDR3 DNA reads as TGCGCCAGCAGCCCCGTGACTAGCGGGAGGGCCCGGGAGTACAATGAGCAGTTCTTC. It translates to CASSPVTSGRAREYNEQFF.

The gene calls are TRBV11-2 and TRBJ1-2; D unresolved. Trimming removed 7 bases from V and 8 bases from J, with 14 bases in between. The CDR3 contains 12 residues. The V gene's germline CDR1 is SGHAT and CDR2 FQNNGV. DNA for the CDR3: TGTGCCAGCACTGCCGTAAGAGGGGGCTACACCTTC. Translated: CASTAVRGGYTF.

The chain is built from TRBV18 and TRBJ2-2, with a possible D match to TRBD2 (6 bases). Trimming took 3 bases from V and 4 from J, leaving 15 bases between them. Germline-derived CDR1 and CDR2 are KGHSH and LQKENI. This CDR3 comprises 16 residues. DNA of the CDR3: TGTGCCAGCTCACCGACCGGAGGGCCGATCACCGGGGAGCTGTTTTTT. Its protein product is CASSPTGGPITGELFF.

In its sample, this clone was seen a few times. The CDR3 DNA follows: TGTGCTAGTGGTTTGGTCAAAGATGAGCCCCAGCATTTT. Protein sequence: CASGLVKDEPQHF. The chain joins TRBV12-5 to TRBJ1-5; unclear D gene. In germline, CDR1 is LGHNT, CDR2 FRNRAP. The CDR3 extends over 13 amino acids. V was pared by 0 bases and J by 8 bases, with 8 bases between. Full variable domain (rest looked up from reference TRBV12-5 and TRBJ1-5): DARVTQTPRHKVTEMGQEVTMRCQPILGHNTVFWYRQTMMQGLELLAYFRNRAPLDDSGMPKDRFSAEMPDATLATLKIQPSEPRDSAVYFCASGLVKDEPQHFGDGTRLSIL.

V gene TRBV29-1 combines with J gene TRBJ2-5; 8 bases are a match to TRBD1. The CDR3 consists of 12 residues. The V gene end was trimmed by 8 bases and the J gene end by 4 bases; junction bases not matched to a gene: 6. Germline V CDR1 and CDR2: SQVTM, ANQGSEA. The CDR3 here is CSTLQGAETQYF. The CDR3 nucleotides are TGCAGCACATTGCAGGGGGCAGAGACCCAGTACTTC.

The chain has TRBV19 and TRBJ2-7; D remains ambiguous. The CDR3 is 15 amino acids. V lost 5 bases and J 0 bases, leaving 14 bases between the germline ends. CDR1 and CDR2 from the germline V gene are LNHDA and SQIVND (reference sequence). The CDR3: CASSFVGESSYEQYF. In nucleotides, the CDR3 is TGTGCCAGTAGTTTCGTCGGAGAGAGCTCCTACGAGCAGTACTTC. The full variable domain, completed using reference TRBV19 and TRBJ2-7, is DGGITQSPKYLFRKEGQNVTLSCEQNLNHDAMYWYRQDPGQGLRLIYYSQIVNDFQKGDIAEGYSVSREKKESFPLTVTSAQKNPTAFYLCASSFVGESSYEQYFGPGTRLTVT.

This sequence joins TRBV4-1 and TRBJ2-1; tentatively, D is TRBD1 (8 bases). The CDR3 spans 21 residues. Trimming removed 0 bases from V and 8 bases from J, with 32 bases in between. CDR1 and CDR2 from the germline V gene are MGHRA and YSYEKL. The CDR3 nucleotides read TGCGCCAGCAGCCAAGATTTGACAGGGGCTAAGCGGGATCCGAAAGCGGATGAGCAGTTCTTC. This encodes CASSQDLTGAKRDPKADEQFF.

This rearrangement joins TRBV27 to TRBJ1-2; no reliable D call. Germline V gives CDR1 MNHEY, CDR2 SMNVEV (reference sequence). The CDR3 is 13 residues long. V was pared by 6 bases and J by 2 bases, with 10 bases between. The CDR3 loop reads CASSPRENYGYTF. CDR3 bases: TGTGCCAGCAGCCCCCGTGAGAACTATGGCTACACCTTC.

The chain has TRBV7-2 and TRBJ2-7, with 9 bases lining up with TRBD1. The CDR3 contains 15 residues. V dropped 4 bases and J dropped 2; count of bases not matched to a gene: 6. CDR1 and CDR2 (germline): SGHTA, FQGNSA. DNA of the CDR3: TGTGCCAGCAGCTATAAGGGACAGGGTCCCTACGAGCAGTACTTC. This codes for CASSYKGQGPYEQYF.

This chain uses TRBV19 with TRBJ1-1; weak D call: TRBD1 (5 bases). In germline, CDR1 is LNHDA, CDR2 SQIVND (reference sequence). The CDR3 length is 18 residues. V was shortened by 5 bases and J by 0 bases, with 22 bases between the two germline ends. The CDR3 protein is CASSCRVFRQPMNTEAFF. As DNA, the CDR3 is TGTGCCAGTAGTTGTAGGGTTTTCAGACAGCCCATGAACACTGAAGCTTTCTTT. The full variable domain, in which reference TRBV19 and TRBJ1-1 provide the parts outside the CDR3, is DGGITQSPKYLFRKEGQNVTLSCEQNLNHDAMYWYRQDPGQGLRLIYYSQIVNDFQKGDIAEGYSVSREKKESFPLTVTSAQKNPTAFYLCASSCRVFRQPMNTEAFFGQGTRLTVV.

This chain uses TRBV21-1 with TRBJ1-1. TRBV21-1 is a recognized pseudogene. The CDR3 is made up of 15 amino acids. CDR3 residues: CASSLRTFENTEAFF. The CDR3 DNA reads TGTGCCAGCAGCCTAAGGACGTTTGAGAACACTGAAGCTTTCTTT.

This chain uses TRBV5-1 with TRBJ2-1; a possible D gene is TRBD2 (5 bases). The V end was cut by 1 base, the J end by 1 base, with 15 bases between. Germline assignment: CDR1 SGHRS and CDR2 YFSETQ. The CDR3 has 17 residues. The CDR3 loop is CASSLKGLARSYNEQFF. CDR3 nucleotides: TGCGCCAGCAGCTTGAAAGGGCTAGCACGGTCCTACAATGAGCAGTTCTTC.

The V gene is TRBV5-1, the J gene TRBJ2-5; 8 nucleotides match TRBD1. With 4 bases clipped from V and 4 bases from J, the junction kept 6 bases outside the gene matches. CDR3 size: 14 residues. Germline V gene sequence: CDR1 SGHRS, CDR2 YFSETQ. In DNA, the CDR3 is TGCGCCAGCAGCCGTCGGACAGGGAGAGAGACCCAGTACTTC. The encoded protein is CASSRRTGRETQYF.

The chain couples TRBV27 to TRBJ2-7, with TRBD1 matching 8 bases. V dropped 0 bases and J dropped 1; count of bases not matched to a gene: 17. This CDR3 contains 20 residues. Germline V gene data show CDR1 as MNHEY and CDR2 as SMNVEV (reference sequence). This chain's CDR3 is CASSLSTRDWTGMKSYEQYF. CDR3 DNA sequence: TGTGCCAGCAGTTTATCAACTAGAGACTGGACAGGGATGAAATCCTACGAGCAGTACTTC.

The CDR3 DNA reads TGTGCCAGTAGTATAACACAGAAAAATCAGCCCCAGCATTTT. Translation gives CASSITQKNQPQHF. V is TRBV19 and J is TRBJ1-5; no clear D. CDR3 length equals 14 residues. Germline V CDR1 and CDR2: LNHDA, SQIVND (reference sequence). Trimming removed 2 bases at V and 4 bases at J, with 9 bases between.

The chain recombines TRBV28 with TRBJ1-2; TRBD1 matches at 9 bases. The length of the CDR3 is 14 residues. Unmatched junction bases numbered 7, after V lost 3 bases and J lost 8 bases. CDR1 is MDHEN and CDR2 is SYDVKM in the germline V gene. CDR3 region: CASSFPTGGRGYTF. CDR3 nucleotide sequence: TGTGCCAGCAGTTTCCCGACAGGGGGGAGAGGCTACACCTTC.

The rearrangement joins TRBV5-1 to TRBJ2-7, with TRBD2 as a possible D gene (5 bases). The CDR3 is made up of 15 amino acids. V lost 5 bases and J lost 3, with 18 bases in between. Germline CDR1 reads SGHRS; CDR2 reads YFSETQ. CDR3: CASSPREGVYYEQYF. The CDR3 DNA is TGCGCCAGCAGTCCCAGAGAGGGAGTCTACTACGAGCAGTACTTC.

The chain carries TRBV4-1 and TRBJ1-1; the D is unclear. Trimming cost V 0 bases and J 0 bases, with 17 bases left between them. The CDR3 contains 18 residues. The germline gives CDR1 MGHRA, CDR2 YSYEKL. CDR3 in amino acids: CASSQDRVGSIVNTEAFF. CDR3 sequence (DNA): TGCGCCAGCAGCCAAGATCGCGTAGGGTCTATAGTGAACACTGAAGCTTTCTTT.

This chain connects TRBV4-2 to TRBJ2-3; 16 bases map to TRBD2. Germline CDR1 and CDR2: LGHNA and YNFKEQ. The CDR3 consists of 19 residues. Trimming removed 4 bases from V and 2 bases from J; junction bases left unmatched: 9. This chain's CDR3 is CASSPKGGLAGGPTDTQYF. The CDR3 region has the DNA TGTGCCAGCAGCCCTAAAGGGGGACTAGCGGGAGGGCCCACAGATACGCAGTATTTT.

This sequence joins TRBV7-2 and TRBJ2-7, with 9 bases matching TRBD2. The CDR3 totals 16 residues. CDR1 SGHTA and CDR2 FQGNSA come from the germline V gene. Trimming cost V 4 bases and J 6 bases; bases outside gene matches: 13. The CDR3 DNA sequence: TGTGCCAGCAGCTCCTCCCCGGGAGCGGGAGGCGGCGAGCAGTACTTC. This translates into CASSSSPGAGGGEQYF.